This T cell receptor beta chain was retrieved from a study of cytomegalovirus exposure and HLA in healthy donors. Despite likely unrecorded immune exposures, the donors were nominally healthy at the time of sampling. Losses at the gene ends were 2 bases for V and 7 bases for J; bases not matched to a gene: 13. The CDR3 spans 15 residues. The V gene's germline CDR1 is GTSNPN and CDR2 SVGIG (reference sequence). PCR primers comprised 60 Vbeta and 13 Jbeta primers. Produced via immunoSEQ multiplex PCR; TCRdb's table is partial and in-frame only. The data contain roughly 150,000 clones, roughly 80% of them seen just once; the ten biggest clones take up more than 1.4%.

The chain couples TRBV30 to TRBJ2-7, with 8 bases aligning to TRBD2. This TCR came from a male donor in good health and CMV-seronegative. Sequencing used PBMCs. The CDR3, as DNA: TGTGCCTGGAGTCCCCTTTTCGGGAGGGCCCCGGAGCAGTACTTC. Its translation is CAWSPLFGRAPEQYF. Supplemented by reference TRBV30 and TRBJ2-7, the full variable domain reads SQTIHQWPATLVQPVGSPLSLECTVEGTSNPNLYWYRQAAGRGLQLLFYSVGIGQISSEVPQNLSASRPQDRQFILSSKKLLLSDSGFYLCAWSPLFGRAPEQYFGPGTRLTVT.